These T cell receptor beta chains were read from a single sample in a study of beta chain features in type 1 diabetes. TCRdb's table, derived via immunoSEQ multiplex PCR, lists solely in-frame clones and lacks some. The table has over 150,000 clones, 7.8% seen once. The material sequenced was central memory CD4+ T cells from blood. The source of these receptors is a woman aged 40 to 50 with type 1 diabetes. Each CDR3 is given without its conserved first and last residue. The listing skips clone size in some rows; elsewhere it reads once, few, many or a size class.

V gene: TRBV28
clone size: few
CDR3 length: 13
J gene: TRBJ2-1
CDR3 protein: ASSSVGLFYNEQF

V gene: TRBV5-1
clone size: -
CDR3 length: 13
J gene: TRBJ2-1
CDR3 protein: ASSLMPSGANEQF

V gene: TRBV7-2
clone size: many
CDR3 length: 13
J gene: TRBJ2-3
CDR3 protein: ASSRQGARTDTQY

V gene: TRBV6-5
clone size: -
CDR3 length: 12
J gene: TRBJ2-7
CDR3 protein: ASSSRQVSYEQY

V gene: TRBV2
clone size: -
CDR3 length: 11
J gene: TRBJ1-1
CDR3 protein: ASMFSGNTEAF

V gene: TRBV4-1
clone size: -
CDR3 length: 14
J gene: TRBJ2-3
CDR3 protein: ASSQVYGLPPDTQY

V gene: TRBV28
clone size: few
CDR3 length: 14
J gene: TRBJ1-6
CDR3 protein: ASSVPGQGGNSPLH

V gene: TRBV5-5
clone size: few
CDR3 length: 12
J gene: TRBJ1-5
CDR3 protein: ASSLEGGGQPQH

V gene: TRBV6-5
clone size: -
CDR3 length: 13
J gene: TRBJ1-1
CDR3 protein: ASSSPGGFNTEAF

V gene: TRBV6-5
clone size: -
CDR3 length: 13
J gene: TRBJ2-7
CDR3 protein: ASLPFGGVSYEQY

V gene: TRBV25-1
clone size: few
CDR3 length: 10
J gene: TRBJ2-5
CDR3 protein: ASSRGTETQY

V gene: TRBV2
clone size: -
CDR3 length: 11
J gene: TRBJ1-2
CDR3 protein: ASNRDIEGGYT

V gene: TRBV2
clone size: few
CDR3 length: 9
J gene: TRBJ1-4
CDR3 protein: ASTTNEKLF

V gene: TRBV2
clone size: -
CDR3 length: 13
J gene: TRBJ2-7
CDR3 protein: ASSGRDRVRGEQY

V gene: TRBV2
clone size: -
CDR3 length: 14
J gene: TRBJ1-5
CDR3 protein: ASMPSWGDAEWPQH

V gene: TRBV27
clone size: few
CDR3 length: 12
J gene: TRBJ2-6
CDR3 protein: ASRKGSGANVLT

V gene: TRBV13
clone size: -
CDR3 length: 11
J gene: TRBJ2-5
CDR3 protein: ASSSTSGETQY

V gene: TRBV18
clone size: -
CDR3 length: 10
J gene: TRBJ2-7
CDR3 protein: ASSPQGWEQY

V gene: TRBV28
clone size: few
CDR3 length: 10
J gene: TRBJ2-4
CDR3 protein: ASSLNRNIQY

V gene: TRBV6-1
clone size: few
CDR3 length: 9
J gene: TRBJ1-5
CDR3 protein: ASSDILPQH

V gene: TRBV29-1
clone size: -
CDR3 length: 9
J gene: TRBJ1-2
CDR3 protein: SVESGSGYT

V gene: TRBV30
clone size: few
CDR3 length: 9
J gene: TRBJ2-3
CDR3 protein: AWSREGTQY

V gene: TRBV19
clone size: -
CDR3 length: 12
J gene: TRBJ2-7
CDR3 protein: ASSDRSSTYEQY

V gene: TRBV21-1
clone size: -
CDR3 length: 12
J gene: TRBJ1-2
CDR3 protein: ASPRQGEHCGYT

V gene: TRBV7-2
clone size: -
CDR3 length: 13
J gene: TRBJ1-1
CDR3 protein: ASSPRTGWGTEAF

V gene: TRBV5-1
clone size: -
CDR3 length: 14
J gene: TRBJ2-2
CDR3 protein: ASSPGPGENTGELF

V gene: TRBV5-4
clone size: many
CDR3 length: 15
J gene: TRBJ2-6
CDR3 protein: ASSRTGTGSGANVLT

V gene: TRBV7-9
clone size: -
CDR3 length: 11
J gene: TRBJ2-1
CDR3 protein: ASGTSGFNEQF

V gene: TRBV9
clone size: -
CDR3 length: 11
J gene: TRBJ2-7
CDR3 protein: ASSFTTGLEQY

V gene: TRBV18
clone size: -
CDR3 length: 13
J gene: TRBJ2-2
CDR3 protein: ASSPEGQRTGELF

V gene: TRBV19
clone size: many
CDR3 length: 14
J gene: TRBJ2-2
CDR3 protein: ASSQTGTGGTGELF

V gene: TRBV7-9
clone size: -
CDR3 length: 10
J gene: TRBJ2-5
CDR3 protein: ASSSDEETQY

V gene: TRBV4-1
clone size: -
CDR3 length: 12
J gene: TRBJ1-5
CDR3 protein: ASSQEDRAQPQH

V gene: TRBV10-3
clone size: few
CDR3 length: 13
J gene: TRBJ2-7
CDR3 protein: AISDTGTGGYEQY

V gene: TRBV7-2
clone size: -
CDR3 length: 12
J gene: TRBJ2-3
CDR3 protein: ASSKDLASDTQY

V gene: TRBV7-2
clone size: few
CDR3 length: 12
J gene: TRBJ1-1
CDR3 protein: ASSARQENTEAF

V gene: TRBV30
clone size: few
CDR3 length: 15
J gene: TRBJ2-7
CDR3 protein: AWSVRASGRSTSSLY

V gene: TRBV27
clone size: few
CDR3 length: 12
J gene: TRBJ1-5
CDR3 protein: ASSPGQVGQPQH

V gene: TRBV29-1
clone size: few
CDR3 length: 10
J gene: TRBJ2-7
CDR3 protein: SVEDSGHEQY

V gene: TRBV7-9
clone size: few
CDR3 length: 10
J gene: TRBJ2-5
CDR3 protein: ASSTGEETQY

V gene: TRBV5-6
clone size: -
CDR3 length: 14
J gene: TRBJ1-1
CDR3 protein: ASSKPSQGVRSEAF

V gene: TRBV7-3
clone size: many
CDR3 length: 13
J gene: TRBJ2-1
CDR3 protein: ASSSETGRYNEQF

V gene: TRBV10-3
clone size: -
CDR3 length: 13
J gene: TRBJ2-5
CDR3 protein: AISEQGVGLETQY

V gene: TRBV20-1
clone size: many
CDR3 length: 9
J gene: TRBJ2-1
CDR3 protein: SAIRTPEQF

V gene: TRBV7-2
clone size: -
CDR3 length: 12
J gene: TRBJ2-5
CDR3 protein: ASSYGTGQETQY

V gene: TRBV4-1
clone size: -
CDR3 length: 15
J gene: TRBJ2-6
CDR3 protein: ASSQDLRADGANVLT

V gene: TRBV19
clone size: -
CDR3 length: 14
J gene: TRBJ1-4
CDR3 protein: ASSMYEPATNEKLF

V gene: TRBV5-4
clone size: -
CDR3 length: 12
J gene: TRBJ2-5
CDR3 protein: ASRPGLAEETQY

V gene: TRBV4-2
clone size: few
CDR3 length: 15
J gene: TRBJ1-5
CDR3 protein: ASSQATGGNYNQPQH

V gene: TRBV9
clone size: few
CDR3 length: 15
J gene: TRBJ2-5
CDR3 protein: ASSVGGQGALGETQY

V gene: TRBV6-5
clone size: -
CDR3 length: 12
J gene: TRBJ2-7
CDR3 protein: ASSLSYRAHEQY

V gene: TRBV19
clone size: -
CDR3 length: 12
J gene: TRBJ2-5
CDR3 protein: ASSINQQRETQY

V gene: TRBV7-2
clone size: few
CDR3 length: 13
J gene: TRBJ2-1
CDR3 protein: ASSLLAPRGGEQF

V gene: TRBV6-5
clone size: -
CDR3 length: 14
J gene: TRBJ2-3
CDR3 protein: ASSYQASPSTDTQY

V gene: TRBV9
clone size: -
CDR3 length: 12
J gene: TRBJ1-6
CDR3 protein: ASSGQGAYSPLH

V gene: TRBV5-1
clone size: few
CDR3 length: 13
J gene: TRBJ2-7
CDR3 protein: ASSTFDRVIGEQY

V gene: TRBV11-2
clone size: -
CDR3 length: 13
J gene: TRBJ2-3
CDR3 protein: ASSLGGGTTDTQY

V gene: TRBV7-2
clone size: -
CDR3 length: 15
J gene: TRBJ1-6
CDR3 protein: ASSLVGTGLERTPLH

V gene: TRBV28
clone size: -
CDR3 length: 12
J gene: TRBJ1-5
CDR3 protein: ASSFPGSVQPQH